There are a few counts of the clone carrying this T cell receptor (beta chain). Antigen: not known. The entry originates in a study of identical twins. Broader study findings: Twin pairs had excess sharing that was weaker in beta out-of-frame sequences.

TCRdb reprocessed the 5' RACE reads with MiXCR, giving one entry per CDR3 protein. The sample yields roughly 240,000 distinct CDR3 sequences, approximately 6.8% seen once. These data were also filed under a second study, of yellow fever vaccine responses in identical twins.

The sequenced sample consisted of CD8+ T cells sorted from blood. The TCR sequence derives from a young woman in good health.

CDR3 sequence reads: CASSPGTEVYNEQFF. The CDR3 region has the DNA TGCGCCAGCAGTCCCGGGACAGAAGTTTACAATGAGCAGTTCTTC. The gene calls are TRBV10-2 and TRBJ2-1; 7 positions agree with TRBD1. Germline V CDR1 and CDR2: WSHSY, SAAADI. V lost 5 bases, J lost 4 bases, and 8 bases stayed unmatched. The CDR3 has 15 amino acids.